One and the same sample provided the 20 T cell receptor beta chains below, sequenced in a study of shared clonotypes between healthy human individuals. Only in-frame clones appear in the TCRdb table, and some are missing; sequencing was by immunoSEQ multiplex PCR. The sample has about 1.5 million clones; around 97% are singletons. The sample consisted of naive CD4+ T cells sorted from blood. Sample subset: CD45RA+ positively selected. The receptors derive from a young man in good health.

The rearrangement links TRBV20-1 to TRBJ2-7; no firm D call. Germline values: CDR1 DFQATT, CDR2 SNEGSKA (reference sequence). CDR3 length: 11 residues. The V gene lost 1 base and the J gene lost 6 bases, with 7 bases spanning the gap. For the CDR3, the DNA is TGCAGTGCTAGAGTGAGGTCCGAGCAGTACTTC. Its protein is CSARVRSEQYF.

The chain links TRBV18 to TRBJ2-2; the match to TRBD2 covers 9 bases. The germline V gene has CDR1 KGHSH and CDR2 LQKENI. The CDR3 spans 17 residues. With 0 bases clipped from V and 5 bases from J, the junction kept 7 bases outside the gene matches. The CDR3 is CASSPPSGLAGTGELFF. The CDR3 DNA is TGTGCCAGCTCACCACCTTCGGGCCTAGCGGGAACCGGGGAGCTGTTTTTT.

The chain links TRBV30 to TRBJ2-7; D ambiguous. The V gene's germline CDR1 is GTSNPN and CDR2 SVGIG (reference sequence). The CDR3 extends over 12 amino acids. The CDR3 is CAGVEATYEQYF. CDR3 DNA: TGTGCTGGCGTTGAGGCCACCTACGAGCAGTACTTC.

A word on this clone: This sample also contains other DNA sequences that code for the same CDR3. J is TRBJ1-4 and V is TRBV5-4; the D gene is possibly TRBD1 (5 bases). V gave up 1 base and J gave up 1 base, with 5 bases separating them. This CDR3 contains 14 residues. Per germline, CDR1 SGHNT and CDR2 YYREEE (reference sequence). CDR3 nucleotide sequence: TGTGCCAGCAGCTTGCAGGGAACTAATGAAAAACTGTTTTTT. This codes for CASSLQGTNEKLFF.

The rearrangement joins TRBV11-3 to TRBJ2-5; D is unclear. The CDR3 is 16 residues long. Deletions cut 1 base from V and 1 base from J, with 13 bases between. CDR1 and CDR2 from the germline V gene are SGHNT and YENEEA. The CDR3 loop is CASSLVSQVPQETQYF. The CDR3 region has the DNA TGTGCCAGCAGCTTAGTGTCGCAGGTGCCCCAAGAGACCCAGTACTTC.

On this clone: The sample carries other DNA sequences with the same CDR3. The rearrangement joins TRBV5-1 to TRBJ2-7; D perhaps matches TRBD1 (6 bases). Trimming shortened V by 4 bases and J by 1 base, and 9 bases separated the two germline ends. The CDR3 extends over 13 amino acids. The germline V gene has CDR1 SGHRS and CDR2 YFSETQ. The CDR3 region has the DNA TGCGCCAGCAGCGCTACAGGGTCCTACGAGCAGTACTTC. This codes for CASSATGSYEQYF. The variable domain in full, with the rest retrieved from reference TRBV5-1 and TRBJ2-7, is KAGVTQTPRYLIKTRGQQVTLSCSPISGHRSVSWYQQTPGQGLQFLFEYFSETQRNKGNFPGRFSGRQFSNSRSEMNVSTLELGDSALYLCASSATGSYEQYFGPGTRLTVT.

The chain carries TRBV5-1 and TRBJ2-5; 12 bases are a match to TRBD2. This CDR3 has 15 residues. Germline CDR1 and CDR2: SGHRS and YFSETQ. V was pared by 4 bases and J by 3 bases, with 4 bases of the junction left unmatched. As DNA, the CDR3 is TGCGCCAGCAGCGGGAGGACTAGCGGGGAAGAGACCCAGTACTTC. Protein: CASSGRTSGEETQYF.

About this clone: Other DNA sequences from this sample encode an identical CDR3 as well. The chain links TRBV7-6 to TRBJ2-5; D uncertain. V lost 5 bases and J 1 base, leaving 2 bases between the germline ends. Germline V gene lookup returns CDR1 SGHVS and CDR2 FNYEAQ. The length of the CDR3 is 11 residues. This chain's CDR3 is CASSPQETQYF. The DNA of the CDR3 is TGTGCCAGCAGCCCCCAAGAGACCCAGTACTTC. Using reference TRBV7-6 and TRBJ2-5 for the parts outside the CDR3, the full variable domain is GAGVSQSPRYKVTKRGQDVALRCDPISGHVSLYWYRQALGQGPEFLTYFNYEAQQDKSGLPNDRFSAERPEGSISTLTIQRTEQRDSAMYRCASSPQETQYFGPGTRLLVL.

The V and J genes are TRBV6-5 and TRBJ2-1; D possibly corresponds to TRBD2 (6 bases). Per germline, CDR1 MNHEY and CDR2 SVGAGI. This CDR3 has 15 amino acids. Trimming left V 6 bases short and J 0 bases short, with 12 bases between. The CDR3 loop reads CASREAGPSYNEQFF. DNA for the CDR3: TGTGCCAGCAGAGAGGCGGGGCCCTCCTACAATGAGCAGTTCTTC.

The chain couples TRBV28 to TRBJ2-5; D not resolved. Trimming pared 6 bases from V and 1 base from J, leaving 12 bases between. Germline CDR1 MDHEN, CDR2 SYDVKM. This CDR3 spans 14 amino acids. CDR3 protein: CASSHQQTQETQYF. The DNA for the CDR3 is TGTGCCAGCAGCCACCAACAAACCCAAGAGACCCAGTACTTC.

This chain links TRBV11-2 with TRBJ2-5, with D perhaps given as TRBD1 or TRBD2 (5 bases each). V was clipped by 2 bases and J by 5 bases, with 18 bases between them. From germline, CDR1 is SGHAT and CDR2 FQNNGV. The CDR3 is 16 amino acids. CDR3 sequence (DNA): TGTGCCAGCAGCTTATTCCGGGACCACCACAAGGAGACCCAGTACTTC. This sequence encodes CASSLFRDHHKETQYF.

The rearrangement uses TRBV5-1 and TRBJ1-5; no clear D. The ends were cut back, 5 bases at V and 7 bases at J, with 7 bases in the middle. This CDR3 contains 11 residues. The germline V gene has CDR1 SGHRS and CDR2 YFSETQ. The CDR3 here is CASRLLQPQHF. The CDR3 DNA sequence: TGCGCCAGCAGGTTGCTCCAGCCCCAGCATTTT.

The V gene is TRBV19, the J gene TRBJ2-2, with D hard to call. Trimming shortened V by 5 bases and J by 1 base, and 2 bases separated the two germline ends. The CDR3 totals 12 residues. The germline CDR1 and CDR2 sequences are LNHDA and SQIVND (reference sequence). CDR3 residues: CASSLNTGELFF. CDR3 nucleotide sequence: TGTGCCAGTAGTCTGAACACCGGGGAGCTGTTTTTT.

This chain uses TRBV5-1 with TRBJ1-2, with TRBD1 matching 7 bases. Germline V CDR1 and CDR2: SGHRS, YFSETQ. This CDR3 comprises 14 residues. V lost 4 bases to trimming and J lost 4 bases; unmatched junction nucleotides: 7. CDR3 in DNA: TGCGCCAGCAGCCTGATTGACAGGGCCTATGGCTACACCTTC. As protein: CASSLIDRAYGYTF.

V is TRBV28 and J is TRBJ1-3, with 7 bases identical to TRBD1. This CDR3 is 17 amino acids long. Per germline, CDR1 MDHEN and CDR2 SYDVKM. Trimming at V came to 4 bases and at J to 0 bases, leaving 9 bases not matched to a gene. CDR3 amino acids: CASSSFRTGDSGNTIYF. CDR3 in DNA: TGTGCCAGCAGTTCCTTCAGGACAGGAGACTCTGGAAACACCATATATTTT.

The chain employs TRBV5-4 and TRBJ2-7, with a possible D match to TRBD1 (6 bases). There are 15 residues in the CDR3. V was clipped by 0 bases and J by 3 bases, with 13 bases between them. Germline V CDR1 and CDR2: SGHNT, YYREEE (reference sequence). The CDR3 loop is CASSLAEQGFYEQYF. CDR3 in DNA: TGTGCCAGCAGCTTGGCCGAACAGGGCTTCTACGAGCAGTACTTC. Supplemented by reference TRBV5-4 and TRBJ2-7, the full variable domain reads ETGVTQSPTHLIKTRGQQVTLRCSSQSGHNTVSWYQQALGQGPQFIFQYYREEENGRGNFPPRFSGLQFPNYSSELNVNALELDDSALYLCASSLAEQGFYEQYFGPGTRLTVT.

The gene calls are TRBV9 and TRBJ2-1; 7 bases are shared with TRBD2. From germline, CDR1 is SGDLS and CDR2 YYNGEE. The ends lost 4 bases at V and 1 base at J; junction bases unmatched: 11. The CDR3 contains 17 residues. The CDR3 is CASSTHPERESYNEQFF. The CDR3 DNA is TGTGCCAGCAGCACCCACCCTGAGCGGGAATCCTACAATGAGCAGTTCTTC. The full variable domain, rest sourced from reference TRBV9 and TRBJ2-1, is DSGVTQTPKHLITATGQRVTLRCSPRSGDLSVYWYQQSLDQGLQFLIQYYNGEERAKGNILERFSAQQFPDLHSELNLSSLELGDSALYFCASSTHPERESYNEQFFGPGTRLTVL.

CDR3 protein: CATSSPRRGNTGELFF. The CDR3 DNA reads TGTGCCACCAGCAGCCCCAGGCGGGGGAACACCGGGGAGCTGTTTTTT. V and J are TRBV15 and TRBJ2-2; perhaps TRBD2 as D (6 bases). The CDR3 totals 16 residues. V was pared by 3 bases and J by 1 base, with 12 bases between. CDR1 and CDR2 (germline): LNHNV, YYDKDF (reference sequence).

The chain couples TRBV7-9 to TRBJ1-2, with D possibly being TRBD1 (6 bases). Trimming pared 3 bases from V and 4 bases from J, leaving 12 bases between. The CDR3 length is 14 residues. CDR1 SEHNR and CDR2 FQNEAQ come from the germline V gene (reference sequence). CDR3 bases: TGTGCCAGCAGCTTCGGACAGCAACTCTATGGCTACACCTTC. This translates into CASSFGQQLYGYTF.

CDR3 sequence: CASSLFSGSYNEQFF. CDR3 nucleotide sequence: TGTGCCAGCAGTCTCTTCAGCGGAAGCTACAATGAGCAGTTCTTC. The J gene is TRBJ2-1, the V gene TRBV14, with a weak D call TRBD2 (5 bases). CDR3 length: 15 amino acids. V lost 6 bases and J lost 3, with 15 bases in between. From germline, CDR1 is SGHDN and CDR2 FVKESK.